This TCR beta chain stems from a study of regulatory T cells in long-lasting Graves disease. Overall study results and limits: Sampling was limited to peripheral blood rather than thyroid tissue.

For TCR beta, libraries came from iRepertoire HTBI primers and Arm-PCR of CDR3 regions. In the source study's methods: In the combined samples, under 80 TRBV and 14 TRBJ segments were identified. TCRdb called the multiplex PCR reads again in MiXCR, with one record for every CDR3 protein. Clone size and V and J calls follow TCRdb, not the original study. The sample yields about 470,000 distinct CDR3 sequences, roughly 20% seen once. The germline CDR1 and CDR2 sequences are SEHNR and FQNEAQ (reference sequence). The CDR3 runs 15 residues. The J segment lost 2 bases and the V segment lost 5 bases, leaving 8 bases of the junction unmatched. Time point reported: persistent/refractory GD, antithyroid drugs over 5 years with positive TRAb. Isolated PBMC RNA provided the starting material for the TCR library. This clonotype was seen a handful of times. Its target is unknown.

This clonotype originated in a female donor with Graves disease. The chain carries TRBV7-9 and TRBJ2-7; TRBD2 aligns across 8 bases. The sample in question was peripheral blood mononuclear cells (PBMCs), obtained when the disease was refractory, from a patient treated with antithyroid drugs. The CDR3 sequence: CASSQTREDPYEQYF. CDR3 DNA: TGTGCCAGCAGCCAAACGCGGGAGGATCCCTACGAGCAGTACTTC.